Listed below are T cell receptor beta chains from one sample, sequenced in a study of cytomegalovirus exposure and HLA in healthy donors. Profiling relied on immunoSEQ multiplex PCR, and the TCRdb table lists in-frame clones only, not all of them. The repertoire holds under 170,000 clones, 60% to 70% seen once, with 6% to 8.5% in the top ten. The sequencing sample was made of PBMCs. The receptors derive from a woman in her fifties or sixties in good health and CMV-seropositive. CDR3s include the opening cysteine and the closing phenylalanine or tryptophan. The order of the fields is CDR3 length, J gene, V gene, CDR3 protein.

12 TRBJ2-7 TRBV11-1 CASRGSLYEQYF
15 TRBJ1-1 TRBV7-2 CASSPKTGGNTEAFF
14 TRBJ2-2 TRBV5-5 CASSLIENTGELFF
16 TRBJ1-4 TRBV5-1 CASSLETGVGYEKLFF
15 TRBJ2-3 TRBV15 CATSRTGPTRNPQYF
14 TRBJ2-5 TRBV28 CASTGSGRRETQYF
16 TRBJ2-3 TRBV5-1 CASSRDTLANSDTQYF
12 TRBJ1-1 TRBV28 CASRLPGGIAFF
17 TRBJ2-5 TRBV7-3 CASSYLPEGPVVETQYF
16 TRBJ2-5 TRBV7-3 CASSLTRDRGQETQYF
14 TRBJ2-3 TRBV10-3 CAISPQGSTYTQYF
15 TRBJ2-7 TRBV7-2 CASSLDPSRFYEQYF
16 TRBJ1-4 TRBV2 CASRSDRANLREKLFF
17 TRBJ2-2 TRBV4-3 CASGQGWRVANTGELFF
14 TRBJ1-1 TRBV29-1 CSVPAAGVNTEAFF
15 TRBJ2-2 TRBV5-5 CASSLVGQGPGELFF
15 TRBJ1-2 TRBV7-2 CASSLAPGQFYGYTF
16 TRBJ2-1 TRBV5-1 CASSPPRASSYNEQFF
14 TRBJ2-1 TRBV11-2 CASSFSGTSGEQFF
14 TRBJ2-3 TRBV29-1 CSVEGLAATDTQYF
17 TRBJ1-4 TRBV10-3 CAISDDRGGATNEKLFF
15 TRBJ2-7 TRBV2 CASSEGRQGRYEQYF
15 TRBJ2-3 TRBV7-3 CASSLTGGTTDTQYF
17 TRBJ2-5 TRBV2 CASSELGLAGGLDTQYF
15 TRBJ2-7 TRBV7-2 CASSLKSESSYEQYF
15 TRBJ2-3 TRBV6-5 CASSYSSGRSDTQYF
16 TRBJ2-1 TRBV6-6 CASVIAGTSSYNEQFF
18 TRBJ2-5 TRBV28 CASSVNRNSGRAQETQYF
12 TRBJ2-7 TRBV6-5 CASRGGWYEQYF
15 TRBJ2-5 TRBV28 CASSLIPSGRETQYF
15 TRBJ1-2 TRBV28 CASSLGGAANYGYTF
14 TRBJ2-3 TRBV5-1 CASSLPQGADTQYF
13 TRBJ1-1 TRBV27 CASSLAGGTEAFF
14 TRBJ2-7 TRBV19 CASSTSGNSYEQYF
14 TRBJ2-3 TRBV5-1 CASRNRANTDTQYF
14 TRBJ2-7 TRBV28 CASSPLAGAYEQYF
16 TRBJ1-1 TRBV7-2 CASSIEPGQGRAEAFF
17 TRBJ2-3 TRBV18 CASSRAGHSTSTDTQYF
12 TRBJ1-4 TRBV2 CASSVYRDRGIF
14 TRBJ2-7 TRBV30 CAWSVGDSRGEQYF
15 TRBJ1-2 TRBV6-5 CASSPGQPWDSGYTF
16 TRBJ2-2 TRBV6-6 CASNTGGITNTGELFF
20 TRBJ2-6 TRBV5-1 CASSLRGPSSGISGANVLTF
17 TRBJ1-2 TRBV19 CASSPRTGIVLNYGYTF
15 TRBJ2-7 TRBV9 CASSVGSSGTYEQYF
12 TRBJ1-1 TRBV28 CASRGVGTEAFF
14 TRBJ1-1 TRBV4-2 CASSHGGMNTEAFF
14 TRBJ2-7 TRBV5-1 CASSLVQGVYEQYF
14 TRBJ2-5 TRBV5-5 CASSLDPVQETQYF
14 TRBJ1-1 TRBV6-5 CASSPLAIRAEAFF
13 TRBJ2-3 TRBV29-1 CSGKSRIADTQYF
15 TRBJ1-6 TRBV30 CAWSVEDRGSSPLHF
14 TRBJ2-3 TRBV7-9 CASSFGLTGDTQYF
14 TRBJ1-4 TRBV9 CASSPQGINEKLFF
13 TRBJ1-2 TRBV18 CASSRGQHDGYTF
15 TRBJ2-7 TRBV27 CASSPRSGSFYEQYF
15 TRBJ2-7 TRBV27 CASSSSGRAPYEQYF
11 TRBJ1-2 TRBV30 CAWSVRGQLFF
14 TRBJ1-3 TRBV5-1 CASSLEGRGNTIYF
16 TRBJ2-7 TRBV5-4 CASSAMTSGFTYEQYF